A few counts support the clone carrying this T cell receptor beta chain. Authors' analysis steps: The authors estimated nucleated cell counts from reference gene primer amplification. The method was immunoSEQ multiplex PCR; TCRdb's version includes in-frame clones alone and lacks a portion of them. V and J calls and clone size are given by that table; D and trimming were obtained from the DNA. The table has around 140,000 clones, about 86% seen once. The data are from a study of blood T cell repertoires in COVID-19. Looking at the study overall: Italy, Spain and the United States were the sources of the convalescent and acute COVID-19 samples.

Trimming shortened V by 3 bases and J by 1 base, and 12 bases separated the two germline ends. In germline, CDR1 is DFQATT, CDR2 SNEGSKA (reference sequence). The CDR3 covers 15 residues. The origin of this receptor is an older woman with acute or convalescent COVID-19. V gene TRBV20-1 combines with J gene TRBJ1-4, with D possibly matching TRBD1 (6 bases). Material for sequencing was peripheral blood. The CDR3 protein is CSASQGIGTNEKLFF. The CDR3 DNA sequence: TGCAGTGCTAGTCAGGGGATAGGAACTAATGAAAAACTGTTTTTT.